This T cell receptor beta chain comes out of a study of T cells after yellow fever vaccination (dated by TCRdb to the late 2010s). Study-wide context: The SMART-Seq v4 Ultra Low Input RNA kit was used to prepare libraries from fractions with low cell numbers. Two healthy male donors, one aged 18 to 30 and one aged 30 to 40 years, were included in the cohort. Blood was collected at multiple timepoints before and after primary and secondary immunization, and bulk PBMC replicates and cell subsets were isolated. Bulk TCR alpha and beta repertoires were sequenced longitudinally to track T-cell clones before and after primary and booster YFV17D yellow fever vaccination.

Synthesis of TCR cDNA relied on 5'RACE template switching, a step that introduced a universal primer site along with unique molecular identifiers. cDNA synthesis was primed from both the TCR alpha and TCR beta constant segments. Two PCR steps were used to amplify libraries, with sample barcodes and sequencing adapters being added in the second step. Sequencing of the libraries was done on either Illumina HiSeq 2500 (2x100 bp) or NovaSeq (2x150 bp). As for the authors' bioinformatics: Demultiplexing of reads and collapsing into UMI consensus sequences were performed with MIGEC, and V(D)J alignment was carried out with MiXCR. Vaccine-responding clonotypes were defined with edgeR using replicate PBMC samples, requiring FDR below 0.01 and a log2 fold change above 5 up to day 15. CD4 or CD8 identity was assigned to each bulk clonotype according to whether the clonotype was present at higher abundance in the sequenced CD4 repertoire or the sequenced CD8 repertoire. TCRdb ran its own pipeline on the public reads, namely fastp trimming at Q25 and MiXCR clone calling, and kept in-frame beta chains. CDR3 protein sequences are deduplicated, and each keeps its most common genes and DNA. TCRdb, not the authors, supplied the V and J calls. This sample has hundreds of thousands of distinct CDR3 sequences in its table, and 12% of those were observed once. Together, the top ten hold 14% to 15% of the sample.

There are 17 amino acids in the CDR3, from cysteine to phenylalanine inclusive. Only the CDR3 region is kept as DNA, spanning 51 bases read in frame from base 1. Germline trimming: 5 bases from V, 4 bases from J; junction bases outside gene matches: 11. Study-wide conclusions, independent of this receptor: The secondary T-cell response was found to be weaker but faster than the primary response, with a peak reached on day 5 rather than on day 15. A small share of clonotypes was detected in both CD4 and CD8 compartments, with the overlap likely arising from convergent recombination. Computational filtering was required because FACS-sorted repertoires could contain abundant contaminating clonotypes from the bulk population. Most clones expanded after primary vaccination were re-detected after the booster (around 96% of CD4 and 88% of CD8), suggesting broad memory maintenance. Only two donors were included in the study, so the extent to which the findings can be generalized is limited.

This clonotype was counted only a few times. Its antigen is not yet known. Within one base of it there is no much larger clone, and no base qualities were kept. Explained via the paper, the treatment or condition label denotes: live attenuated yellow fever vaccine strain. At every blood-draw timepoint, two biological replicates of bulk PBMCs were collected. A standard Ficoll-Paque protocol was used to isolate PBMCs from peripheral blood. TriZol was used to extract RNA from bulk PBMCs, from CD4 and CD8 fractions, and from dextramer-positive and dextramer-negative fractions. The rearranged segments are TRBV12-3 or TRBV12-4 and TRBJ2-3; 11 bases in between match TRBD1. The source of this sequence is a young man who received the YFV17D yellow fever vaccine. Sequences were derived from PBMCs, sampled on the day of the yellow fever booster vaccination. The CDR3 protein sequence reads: CASSPNFRTGGADTQYF. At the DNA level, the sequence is TGTGCCAGCAGTCCAAACTTTCGGACAGGGGGCGCAGATACGCAGTATTTT.